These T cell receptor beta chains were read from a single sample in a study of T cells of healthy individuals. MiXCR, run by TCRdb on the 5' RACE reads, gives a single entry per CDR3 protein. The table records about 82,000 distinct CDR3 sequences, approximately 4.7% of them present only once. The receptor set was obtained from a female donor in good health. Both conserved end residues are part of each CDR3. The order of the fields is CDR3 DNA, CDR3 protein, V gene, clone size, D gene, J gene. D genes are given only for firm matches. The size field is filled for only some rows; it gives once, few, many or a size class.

DNA: TGTGCCAGCAGTACAGGGTACTCTGAAGCTTTCTTT; CDR3: CASSTGYSEAFF; V: TRBV28; size: -; D: -; J: TRBJ1-1
DNA: TGTGCCAGCAGCTTGATTGGGGGGTTACTCCACTTT; CDR3: CASSLIGGLLHF; V: TRBV28; size: many; D: -; J: TRBJ1-6
DNA: TGTGCCAGCAGCTTAGGACTTGGGGCCGAGACCCAGTACTTC; CDR3: CASSLGLGAETQYF; V: TRBV7-9; size: few; D: -; J: TRBJ2-5
DNA: TGTGCCAGCAGCCTAGACCTACAAGAGACCCAGTACTTC; CDR3: CASSLDLQETQYF; V: TRBV5-4; size: many; D: -; J: TRBJ2-5
DNA: TGTGCCAGCAGCTTAGCCACGACTAGTGGGGACTACGAGCAGTACTTC; CDR3: CASSLATTSGDYEQYF; V: TRBV7-2; size: few; D: -; J: TRBJ2-7
DNA: TGTGCCTGGAGTGTACAAGGGATAGCTTTCTTT; CDR3: CAWSVQGIAFF; V: TRBV30; size: many; D: -; J: TRBJ1-1
DNA: TGCAGTGCTAGAGAGCTAGCGGGAGCGAGCGGGGAGCTGTTTTTT; CDR3: CSARELAGASGELFF; V: TRBV20-1; size: many; D: TRBD2; J: TRBJ2-2
DNA: TGTGCCAGCAGTACGGCTGTGGAAGCCGAGCAGTACTTC; CDR3: CASSTAVEAEQYF; V: TRBV28; size: many; D: -; J: TRBJ2-7
DNA: TGTGCCAGCAGCCAATCCGCTAACTATGGCTACACCTTC; CDR3: CASSQSANYGYTF; V: TRBV16; size: many; D: -; J: TRBJ1-2
DNA: TGTGCCAGCGGACTTAGGCCCGTCCCCACTTATAATTCACCCCTCCACTTT; CDR3: CASGLRPVPTYNSPLHF; V: TRBV7-9; size: few; D: -; J: TRBJ1-6
DNA: TGCGCCAGCAGCTTGGTCCTCGGGGTCTCTGGGACAGATACGCAGTATTTT; CDR3: CASSLVLGVSGTDTQYF; V: TRBV5-1; size: many; D: -; J: TRBJ2-3
DNA: TGTGCCAGCAGCACAGGGGGGAAGACTGAAGCTTTCTTT; CDR3: CASSTGGKTEAFF; V: TRBV27; size: many; D: TRBD1; J: TRBJ1-1
DNA: TGTGCCAGCAGCCAAGAAGAGAGAGGCCTCGCGAATCGGGAGACCCAGTACTTC; CDR3: CASSQEERGLANRETQYF; V: TRBV14; size: few; D: -; J: TRBJ2-5
DNA: TGTGCCAGCTCACCCGACAGGGCGGGGAATGAGCAGTTCTTC; CDR3: CASSPDRAGNEQFF; V: TRBV18; size: many; D: -; J: TRBJ2-1
DNA: TGCGCCAGCAGCCAAGAACTTCGGCCAGAAATTGAAGCTTTCTTT; CDR3: CASSQELRPEIEAFF; V: TRBV4-1; size: many; D: -; J: TRBJ1-1
DNA: TGTGCCATCAACAGTGGGGGTAATGAAAAACTGTTTTTT; CDR3: CAINSGGNEKLFF; V: TRBV10-3; size: many; D: -; J: TRBJ1-4
DNA: TGTGCCAGCATTCACCGGGACGCGCTCTCCTATGGCTACACCTTC; CDR3: CASIHRDALSYGYTF; V: TRBV6-6; size: many; D: -; J: TRBJ1-2
DNA: TGTGCCAGCAGCTTAGAACCCGGATCTGGGGCCAACGTCCTGACTTTC; CDR3: CASSLEPGSGANVLTF; V: TRBV11-2; size: many; D: -; J: TRBJ2-6
DNA: TGTGCCAGCAAATGGAGTCTAGCGGGAGGGTTAGATACGCAGTATTTT; CDR3: CASKWSLAGGLDTQYF; V: TRBV27; size: many; D: TRBD2; J: TRBJ2-3
DNA: TGTGCCAGCAGCCAAGGTGGGACTAGCGGAGGGGAAGAGCAGTTCTTC; CDR3: CASSQGGTSGGEEQFF; V: TRBV3-1; size: many; D: TRBD2; J: TRBJ2-1
DNA: TGTGCCAGCTCACCGTTAGAGGGGGTTAGTACTGAAGCTTTCTTT; CDR3: CASSPLEGVSTEAFF; V: TRBV18; size: many; D: -; J: TRBJ1-1
DNA: TGTGCCTGGAGGGAAGAACGAGGGAGGGACATCACAGATACGCAGTATTTT; CDR3: CAWREERGRDITDTQYF; V: TRBV30; size: many; D: -; J: TRBJ2-3
DNA: TGTGCCAGCAGCCAGCTCTACGGGGACAGACCTCCTGTCTACAATGAGCAGTTCTTC; CDR3: CASSQLYGDRPPVYNEQFF; V: TRBV3-1; size: many; D: TRBD1; J: TRBJ2-1